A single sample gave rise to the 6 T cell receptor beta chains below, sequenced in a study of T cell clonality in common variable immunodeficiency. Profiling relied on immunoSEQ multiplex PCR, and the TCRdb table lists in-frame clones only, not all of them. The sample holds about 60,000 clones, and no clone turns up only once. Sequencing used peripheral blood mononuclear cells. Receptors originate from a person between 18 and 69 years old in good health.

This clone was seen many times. The DNA read from the CDR3 is TGTGCCAGCAGCGGCGGGAGGCCCTACAATGAG. Protein sequence: CASSGGRPYNE. The CDR3, in full, reads CASSGGRPYNEQFF. The chain is built from TRBV2 and TRBJ2-1, with 8 bases aligning to TRBD2. The sequenced fragment ends 3 residues before the CDR3 boundary, so the rest is inferred from the germline J gene. The CDR3 extends over 14 amino acids. Germline V gene sequence: CDR1 SNHLY, CDR2 FYNNEI. V trimming: 6 bases; J trimming: 2 bases; junction bases outside the gene matches: 3.

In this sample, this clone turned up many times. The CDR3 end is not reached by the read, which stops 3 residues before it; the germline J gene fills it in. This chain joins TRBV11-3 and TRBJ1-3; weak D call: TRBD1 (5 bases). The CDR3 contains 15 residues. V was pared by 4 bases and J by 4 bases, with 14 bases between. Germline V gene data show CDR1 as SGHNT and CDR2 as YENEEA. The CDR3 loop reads CASSSGSSRGNTIYF. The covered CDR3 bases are TGTGCCAGCAGCTCAGGGTCATCGAGGGGAAACACC.

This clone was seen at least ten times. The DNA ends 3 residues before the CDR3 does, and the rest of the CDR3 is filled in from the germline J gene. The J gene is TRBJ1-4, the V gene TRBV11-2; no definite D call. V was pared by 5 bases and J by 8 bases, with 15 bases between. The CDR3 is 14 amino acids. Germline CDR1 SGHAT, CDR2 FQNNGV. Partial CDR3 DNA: TGTGCCAGCAGCCGATCGGGCCCGGGGGAAAAA. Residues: CASSRSGPGEK. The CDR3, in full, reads CASSRSGPGEKLFF.

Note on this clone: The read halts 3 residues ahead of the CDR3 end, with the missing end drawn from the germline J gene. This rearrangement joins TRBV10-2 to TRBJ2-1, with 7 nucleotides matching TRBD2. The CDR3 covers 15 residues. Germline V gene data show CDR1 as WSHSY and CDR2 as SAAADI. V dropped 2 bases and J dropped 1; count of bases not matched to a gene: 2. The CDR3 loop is CASSEGTTSYNEQFF. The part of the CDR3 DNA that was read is TGCGCCAGCAGTGAGGGGACTACATCCTACAATGAG.

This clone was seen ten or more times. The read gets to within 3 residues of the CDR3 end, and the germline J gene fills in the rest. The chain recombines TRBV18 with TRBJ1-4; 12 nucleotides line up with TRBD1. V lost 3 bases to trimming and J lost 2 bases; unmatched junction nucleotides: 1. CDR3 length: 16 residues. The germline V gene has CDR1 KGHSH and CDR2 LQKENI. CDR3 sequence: CASSPGQGATNEKLFF. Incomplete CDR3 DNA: TGTGCCAGCTCACCGGGACAGGGGGCGACTAATGAAAAA.

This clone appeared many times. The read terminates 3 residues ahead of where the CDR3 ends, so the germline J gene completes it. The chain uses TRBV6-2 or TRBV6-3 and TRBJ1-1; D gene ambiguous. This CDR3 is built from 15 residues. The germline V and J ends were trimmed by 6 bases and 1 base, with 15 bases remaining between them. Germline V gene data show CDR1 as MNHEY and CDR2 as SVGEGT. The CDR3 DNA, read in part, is TGTGCCAGCAGCCATCCCACAGTAGGGAACACTGAA. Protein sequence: CASSHPTVGNTE. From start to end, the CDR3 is CASSHPTVGNTEAFF.